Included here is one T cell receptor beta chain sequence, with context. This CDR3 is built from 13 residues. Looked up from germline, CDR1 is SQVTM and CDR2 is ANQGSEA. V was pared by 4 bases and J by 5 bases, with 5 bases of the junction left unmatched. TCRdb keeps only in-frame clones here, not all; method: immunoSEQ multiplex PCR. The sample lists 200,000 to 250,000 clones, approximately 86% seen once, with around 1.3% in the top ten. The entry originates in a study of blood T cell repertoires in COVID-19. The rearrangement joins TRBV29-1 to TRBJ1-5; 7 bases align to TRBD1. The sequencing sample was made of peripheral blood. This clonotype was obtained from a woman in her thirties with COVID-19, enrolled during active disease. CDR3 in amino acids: CSVARTGDQPQHF. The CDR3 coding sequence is TGCAGCGTTGCCCGGACAGGCGATCAGCCCCAGCATTTT.